This T cell receptor (beta chain) is from a study of control samples from healthy donors and cancer patients. After removal of 6 bases from V and 3 bases from J, the junction contained 7 bases not matched to a gene. The CDR3 sequence is 14 residues long. Germline V gene sequence: CDR1 SGDLS, CDR2 YYNGEE. TCRdb keeps only in-frame clones here, not all; method: immunoSEQ multiplex PCR. The data hold under 95,000 clones, with 84% observed a single time. This TCR was sampled from a man over 45 in good health. Sequenced sample: blood. The genes are TRBV9 and TRBJ2-3; the match to TRBD2 covers 7 bases. CDR3 residues: CASTGGLPTDTQYF. Here the CDR3 DNA reads TGTGCCAGCACGGGGGGACTTCCTACAGATACGCAGTATTTT.